The T cell receptor beta chain under discussion was sequenced for a study of blood T cell repertoires in COVID-19. On the study more broadly: Sites across the United States, Italy and Spain contributed samples from acute and convalescent COVID-19. PBMCs, B-cell-depleted T cells, or T cells provided the cDNA or gDNA that made up the material.

In the original processing: Reference gene primer amplification yielded estimated nucleated cell counts. Only in-frame clones appear in the TCRdb table, and some are missing; sequencing was by immunoSEQ multiplex PCR. V and J calls and clone size come straight from that table; D and trimming were deduced from the DNA. The sample holds some 350,000 clones, around nine tenths seen once. V lost 3 bases and J lost 4; bases outside the gene matches: 0. This CDR3 contains 15 residues. Per the germline V gene, CDR1 is GTSNPN and CDR2 is SVGIG (reference sequence). This rearrangement joins TRBV30 to TRBJ2-1, with 16 positions matching TRBD2. The sequence was obtained from a woman aged 18-29 years who had recovered from COVID-19. Input material: peripheral blood. This chain's CDR3 is CAWRGLAGGYNEQFF. DNA for the CDR3: TGTGCCTGGAGGGGACTAGCGGGAGGGTACAATGAGCAGTTCTTC.